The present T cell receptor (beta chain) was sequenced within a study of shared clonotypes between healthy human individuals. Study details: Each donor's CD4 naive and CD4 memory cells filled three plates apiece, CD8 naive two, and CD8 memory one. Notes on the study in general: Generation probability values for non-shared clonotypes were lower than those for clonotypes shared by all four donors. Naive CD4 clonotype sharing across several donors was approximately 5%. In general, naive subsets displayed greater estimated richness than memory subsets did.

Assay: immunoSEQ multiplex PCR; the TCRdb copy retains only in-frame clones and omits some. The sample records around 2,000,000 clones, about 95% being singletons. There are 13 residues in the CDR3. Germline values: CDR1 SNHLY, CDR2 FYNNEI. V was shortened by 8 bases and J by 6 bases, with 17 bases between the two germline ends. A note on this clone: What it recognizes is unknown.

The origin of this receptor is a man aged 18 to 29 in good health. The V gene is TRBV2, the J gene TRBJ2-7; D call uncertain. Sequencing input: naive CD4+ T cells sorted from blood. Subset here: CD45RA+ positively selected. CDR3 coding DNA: TGTGCCAGCGGCAGGCTCCCCTCTACCGAGCAGTACTTC. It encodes CASGRLPSTEQYF.